This TCR beta chain is from a study of spatial heterogeneity in lung cancer. A distinct unique molecular identifier was carried by each TCR cDNA molecule. MiXCR, applied by TCRdb to the 5' RACE reads, yields one record per CDR3 protein. This table holds about 18,000 distinct CDR3 sequences, roughly 7.3% found once. Findings and caveats of the study: Higher tumor mutation counts went along with higher counts of expanded intratumoral alpha and beta TCRs.

The sample holds many counts of this clonotype. Its specificity is unknown. This sample's time point: sample taken at primary tumor resection. Sequences were derived from lung tumor tissue, sampled at surgery. The origin of this receptor is a female donor with early-stage non-small cell lung cancer.

This CDR3 is CASSFSGRHQTQYF. CDR3 coding DNA: TGCGCCAGCAGTTTTTCCGGGCGTCACCAGACCCAGTACTTC. This chain uses TRBV5-1 with TRBJ2-5, with D uncertain. CDR1 and CDR2 from the germline V gene are SGHRS and YFSETQ. V lost 5 bases and J lost 6, with 17 bases in between. The CDR3 length is 14 residues. The full variable domain, with the rest looked up from reference TRBV5-1 and TRBJ2-5, is KAGVTQTPRYLIKTRGQQVTLSCSPISGHRSVSWYQQTPGQGLQFLFEYFSETQRNKGNFPGRFSGRQFSNSRSEMNVSTLELGDSALYLCASSFSGRHQTQYFGPGTRLLVL.